The clone carrying this T cell receptor beta chain has more than one count but fewer than ten. The data are from a study of lymphopenia after photon versus proton radiotherapy. CDR1 and CDR2 (germline): SGHAT, FQNNGV. The CDR3 contains 15 residues. The ends lost 3 bases at V and 4 bases at J; junction bases unmatched: 3. This table comes from immunoSEQ multiplex PCR, and its TCRdb copy is limited to in-frame clones, with some not included. The sample has 65,000 or so clones, about nine tenths seen once; the top ten hold 9.5% to 15%. The clonotype comes from a man at least 80 years old with esophageal cancer. This chain uses TRBV11-2 with TRBJ2-1, with 10 nucleotides matching TRBD1. The starting material was peripheral blood, obtained from a patient treated with proton-based radiotherapy. Here the CDR3 reads CASSFGQGGYNEQFF. The CDR3 DNA reads TGTGCCAGCAGCTTTGGACAGGGGGGGTACAATGAGCAGTTCTTC.